These T cell receptor beta chains were read from a single sample in a study of T cell responses to AZD1222 COVID-19 vaccine. Here immunoSEQ multiplex PCR was the method, and the copy in TCRdb shows in-frame clones only, minus some. The sample has 95,000 to 110,000 clones, over 80% seen once; the top ten hold 7% to 10%. Material: peripheral blood, obtained on day 0 of AZD1222 vaccination. The receptor set was obtained from an adult in good health. CDR3s include the opening cysteine and the closing phenylalanine or tryptophan. The D gene is left open where the match is weak. Expanded clones are given a class, and other clones once, few, many or no size at all.

cdr3_nt: TGTGCCAGCTCACCACTCGACTACGAGCAGTACTTC
cdr3_aa: CASSPLDYEQYF
d_call: -
j_call: TRBJ2-7
clone_size: -
v_call: TRBV18

cdr3_nt: TGTGCCAGCAGTTATAGCGGGAACTACGAGCAGTACTTC
cdr3_aa: CASSYSGNYEQYF
d_call: TRBD2
j_call: TRBJ2-7
clone_size: -
v_call: TRBV6-5

cdr3_nt: TGCGCCAGCAGTGAGTCCCTTAAGAAGGGCTTCTCGGGTGAAAAACTGTTTTTT
cdr3_aa: CASSESLKKGFSGEKLFF
d_call: -
j_call: TRBJ1-4
clone_size: -
v_call: TRBV10-2

cdr3_nt: TGTGCCAGCAGCGGTGGGACAACCGCTGAAGCTTTCTTT
cdr3_aa: CASSGGTTAEAFF
d_call: -
j_call: TRBJ1-1
clone_size: -
v_call: TRBV7-8

cdr3_nt: TGCAGCGTTGAAGATGTGGACAGGGCTGGCTACACCTTC
cdr3_aa: CSVEDVDRAGYTF
d_call: TRBD1
j_call: TRBJ1-2
clone_size: -
v_call: TRBV29-1

cdr3_nt: TGCGCCAGCAGCCAAGATCTGATAGCTGGGGCCAACGTCCTGACTTTC
cdr3_aa: CASSQDLIAGANVLTF
d_call: -
j_call: TRBJ2-6
clone_size: medium-sized
v_call: TRBV4-3

cdr3_nt: TGTGCCAGCAGCTCTATCGTGGACTTAGGGCAGTTCTTC
cdr3_aa: CASSSIVDLGQFF
d_call: -
j_call: TRBJ2-1
clone_size: -
v_call: TRBV7-2

cdr3_nt: TGTGCCAGCAGCTTGGGCCTGTCTAGCTTGAACACCGGGGAGCTGTTTTTT
cdr3_aa: CASSLGLSSLNTGELFF
d_call: -
j_call: TRBJ2-2
clone_size: -
v_call: TRBV7-3

cdr3_nt: TGTGCCAGCAGTACGACAGTTAACTATGGCTACACCTTC
cdr3_aa: CASSTTVNYGYTF
d_call: -
j_call: TRBJ1-2
clone_size: -
v_call: TRBV6-5

cdr3_nt: TGTGCCAGCAGCTTATTTCGGACTAGCGGGGCGGGGTACGAGCAGTACTTC
cdr3_aa: CASSLFRTSGAGYEQYF
d_call: TRBD2
j_call: TRBJ2-7
clone_size: -
v_call: TRBV13

cdr3_nt: TGTGCCAGCTCACCACCTGAGACAGGGAGGTTCAATGAGCAGTTCTTC
cdr3_aa: CASSPPETGRFNEQFF
d_call: -
j_call: TRBJ2-1
clone_size: -
v_call: TRBV18

cdr3_nt: TGTGCCAGCAGTATCCATAGCGGGCCTGGGGGAGATACGCAGTATTTT
cdr3_aa: CASSIHSGPGGDTQYF
d_call: TRBD2
j_call: TRBJ2-3
clone_size: -
v_call: TRBV6-6

cdr3_nt: TGCAGCGTTGAGGGGCAGGGGCACACAGATACGCAGTATTTT
cdr3_aa: CSVEGQGHTDTQYF
d_call: -
j_call: TRBJ2-3
clone_size: few
v_call: TRBV29-1

cdr3_nt: TGTGCCAGCAGTTTTATTGGTCACAGGGTCCGAACCGAAGCTTTCTTT
cdr3_aa: CASSFIGHRVRTEAFF
d_call: -
j_call: TRBJ1-1
clone_size: -
v_call: TRBV27

cdr3_nt: TGTGCCTGGAGTAGGAGGACGGCCATACAAGAGACCCAGTACTTC
cdr3_aa: CAWSRRTAIQETQYF
d_call: -
j_call: TRBJ2-5
clone_size: -
v_call: TRBV30

cdr3_nt: TGTGCCAGCAGCGTCAGCGGCGGAAGGAGGTACTTC
cdr3_aa: CASSVSGGRRYF
d_call: -
j_call: TRBJ2-4
clone_size: -
v_call: TRBV11-2

cdr3_nt: TGTGCCAGCAGCCTCGAAGGGGGCGCGAATGGCTACACCTTC
cdr3_aa: CASSLEGGANGYTF
d_call: TRBD1
j_call: TRBJ1-2
clone_size: few
v_call: TRBV7-3

cdr3_nt: TGTGCCAGCAGCTCCCCGGGACAGATTATCATGAACACTGAAGCTTTCTTT
cdr3_aa: CASSSPGQIIMNTEAFF
d_call: TRBD1
j_call: TRBJ1-1
clone_size: once
v_call: TRBV11-2

cdr3_nt: TGTGCCAGCAACCCGGAAACCTCTAACTATGGCTACACCTTC
cdr3_aa: CASNPETSNYGYTF
d_call: -
j_call: TRBJ1-2
clone_size: -
v_call: TRBV6-5